This entry lists 30 T cell receptor beta chains sequenced from one sample in a study of blood T cells in healthy people across ages. A J-beta primer mix and a sample-barcoded 5' primer were used in a second PCR of roughly 6 to 12 cycles. One entry per CDR3 protein results from TCRdb running MiXCR on the 5' RACE reads. The sample has more than 1.4 million distinct CDR3 sequences; around 39% are singletons. The sample taken for sequencing was blood. The source is a young woman in good health.

Many counts were recorded for this clonotype. The genes are TRBV29-1 and TRBJ2-7; the D call may be TRBD1 or TRBD2 (5 bases each). The V gene lost 4 bases and the J gene lost 0 bases, with 10 bases spanning the gap. The length of the CDR3 is 13 residues. Germline loops: CDR1 SQVTM, CDR2 ANQGSEA. Written as DNA, the CDR3 is TGCAGCGTTGTAGTGGGACCCTCCTACGAGCAGTACTTC. Its translation is CSVVVGPSYEQYF.

V gene TRBV7-9 combines with J gene TRBJ2-1, with 8 bases that match TRBD2. The CDR3 contains 17 residues. Germline trimming cut 5 bases from V and 6 bases from J; bases unmatched to any gene: 15. The germline V gene has CDR1 SEHNR and CDR2 FQNEAQ (reference sequence). CDR3 sequence: CASSPRRQLAAINEQFF. The CDR3 bases are TGTGCCAGCAGCCCTAGGAGGCAACTAGCGGCAATCAATGAGCAGTTCTTC.

In this sample, this clonotype turned up a few times. The genes are TRBV6-1 and TRBJ2-1; a possible D gene is TRBD1 (6 bases). The CDR3 has 15 amino acids. Trimming left V 4 bases short and J 5 bases short, with 15 bases between. Germline-derived CDR1 and CDR2 are MNHNS and SASEGT. Written as DNA, the CDR3 is TGTGCCAGCAGTGTGACAGGCTGGGGGAACAATGAGCAGTTCTTC. It codes for CASSVTGWGNNEQFF.

This clonotype was detected ten times or more. The genes are TRBV3-1 and TRBJ2-1, with unresolved D. The germline gives CDR1 LGHDT, CDR2 YNNKEL (reference sequence). The CDR3 is made up of 13 amino acids. Trimming removed 0 bases from V and 10 bases from J, with 10 bases in between. CDR3: CASSQELKTEQFF. CDR3 nucleotide sequence: TGTGCCAGCAGCCAAGAGTTGAAGACCGAGCAGTTCTTC.

The chain carries TRBV12-3 or TRBV12-4 and TRBJ2-1; a possible D gene is TRBD2 (6 bases). CDR3 size: 14 residues. V was pared by 8 bases and J by 2 bases, with 13 bases between. The CDR3 bases are TGTGCCAGCTGCGGGGCCGGGGCCTACAATGAGCAGTTCTTC. It yields the protein CASCGAGAYNEQFF.

The DNA of the CDR3 is TGTGCCAGCAGCCAGAGACGCTATGGCTACACCTTC. Residues: CASSQRRYGYTF. The chain employs TRBV3-1 and TRBJ1-2; no reliable D call. Trimming removed 3 bases from V and 4 bases from J, with 6 bases in between. The CDR3 loop spans 12 amino acids. Germline assignment: CDR1 LGHDT and CDR2 YNNKEL (reference sequence).

This rearrangement joins TRBV24-1 to TRBJ2-3, with D unresolved. V was cut by 7 bases and J by 1 base, with 20 bases left in between. This CDR3 has 17 amino acids. From germline, CDR1 is KGHDR and CDR2 SFDVKD. The CDR3 sequence is CATRTRESPIGTDTQYF. CDR3 nucleotide sequence: TGTGCCACCAGGACCCGTGAAAGCCCAATCGGCACAGATACGCAGTATTTT.

The CDR3 protein is CAWSPGQRYQPQHF. The CDR3 DNA sequence: TGTGCCTGGAGTCCGGGACAGAGATATCAGCCCCAGCATTTT. This chain joins TRBV30 and TRBJ1-5; 7 nucleotides agree with TRBD1. The length of the CDR3 is 14 residues. V lost 2 bases to trimming and J lost 5 bases; unmatched junction nucleotides: 6. The germline CDR1 and CDR2 sequences are GTSNPN and SVGIG (reference sequence).

CDR3 in DNA: TGTGCCAGCAGCGATGGACTAGCGGGAGGAGAACAGTACTTC. Residues: CASSDGLAGGEQYF. V gene TRBV5-6 combines with J gene TRBJ2-5; 14 bases align to TRBD2. With 4 bases clipped from V and 11 bases from J, the junction kept 7 bases outside the gene matches. The germline V gene encodes CDR1 SGHDT and CDR2 YYEEEE. The CDR3 runs 14 residues.

V and J are TRBV7-2 and TRBJ1-2; possible D gene TRBD1, 5 bases. CDR1 is SGHTA and CDR2 is FQGNSA in the germline V gene. The germline V and J ends were trimmed by 4 bases and 4 bases, with 13 bases remaining between them. CDR3 size: 14 residues. CDR3 nucleotide sequence: TGTGCCAGCAGCTCCCGGACACCTTCCTATGGCTACACCTTC. This sequence encodes CASSSRTPSYGYTF.

The chain links TRBV6-5 to TRBJ2-7, with D perhaps TRBD1 or TRBD2 (5 bases each). V lost 9 bases to trimming and J lost 5 bases, with 20 bases between them. CDR3 length: 14 amino acids. In germline, CDR1 is MNHEY, CDR2 SVGAGI. CDR3 bases: TGTGCCAGTTCTCCGAGGGGCCGACCTCACGAGCAGTACTTC. Translation gives CASSPRGRPHEQYF.

The chain links TRBV18 to TRBJ1-4, with a tentative D call TRBD1 (6 bases). This CDR3 spans 15 amino acids. Germline CDR1 and CDR2: KGHSH and LQKENI. Trimming pared 0 bases from V and 8 bases from J, leaving 13 bases between. The CDR3, as DNA: TGTGCCAGCTCACCACCAGGCAGGGGAGGCGAAAAACTGTTTTTT. Protein product: CASSPPGRGGEKLFF.

The genes are TRBV20-1 and TRBJ2-3, with 11 bases aligning to TRBD2. CDR3 length: 17 residues. Germline V CDR1 and CDR2: DFQATT, SNEGSKA (reference sequence). The ends lost 2 bases at V and 1 base at J; junction bases unmatched: 8. For the CDR3, the DNA is TGCAGTGCTAGAAACTTGGGACTAGCGGCGGGCACAGATACGCAGTATTTT. Translation: CSARNLGLAAGTDTQYF.

V is TRBV29-1 and J is TRBJ2-7; D gene unclear. Trimming left V 5 bases short and J 0 bases short, with 11 bases between. This CDR3 has 13 residues. Germline CDR1 and CDR2: SQVTM and ANQGSEA. CDR3 protein: CSVIDRSSYEQYF. The DNA of the CDR3 is TGCAGCGTTATTGATCGGAGCTCCTACGAGCAGTACTTC.

The chain carries TRBV5-1 and TRBJ1-4; D may be TRBD1 (5 bases). Trimming stripped 0 bases from V and 6 bases from J, with 15 bases between. The CDR3 spans 16 residues. Germline V gene sequence: CDR1 SGHRS, CDR2 YFSETQ. The chain's CDR3 is CASSLGSTGADEKLFF. The CDR3 coding sequence is TGCGCCAGCAGCTTGGGGTCGACCGGGGCCGATGAAAAACTGTTTTTT.

The rearrangement links TRBV7-8 to TRBJ1-1, with 12 bases matching TRBD1. The CDR3 totals 13 residues. CDR1 and CDR2 from the germline V gene are SGHVS and FQNEAQ. V dropped 4 bases and J dropped 8; count of bases not matched to a gene: 2. The CDR3 spells CASSYGTGGEAFF. The CDR3 DNA reads TGTGCCAGCAGCTACGGGACAGGGGGCGAAGCTTTCTTT.

The genes are TRBV7-2 and TRBJ2-3; 13 positions match TRBD2. Looked up from germline, CDR1 is SGHTA and CDR2 is FQGNSA. The V and J ends lost 5 bases and 3 bases, in that order; junction bases with no gene match: 8. This CDR3 contains 17 residues. CDR3 coding DNA: TGTGCCAGCAGCGCAAGACTAGCGGGGGGCCGTACAGATACGCAGTATTTT. Residues: CASSARLAGGRTDTQYF.

This clonotype was seen more than once but under ten times. Here the CDR3 reads CASSLDGGPTSGANVLTF. The CDR3 bases are TGCGCCAGCAGCCTGGACGGGGGGCCCACGTCTGGGGCCAACGTCCTGACTTTC. This chain links TRBV5-1 with TRBJ2-6; tentative D call: TRBD2 (7 bases). Germline lookup yields CDR1 SGHRS and CDR2 YFSETQ. The V and J ends lost 4 bases and 1 base respectively, with 18 bases between them. CDR3 length: 18 amino acids.

V usage is TRBV2 and J usage is TRBJ2-1, with TRBD2 matching 10 bases. CDR3 length: 16 residues. Germline V gene sequence: CDR1 SNHLY, CDR2 FYNNEI. J was trimmed by 1 base and V by 6 bases; bases with no gene match: 6. The CDR3 here is CASSQSGRVSYNEQFF. The CDR3 DNA is TGTGCCAGCAGCCAAAGCGGGAGGGTATCCTACAATGAGCAGTTCTTC.

The V call is TRBV25-1, the J call TRBJ2-1; 11 bases map to TRBD2. CDR1 and CDR2 from the germline V gene are MGHDK and SYGVNS. There are 16 residues in the CDR3. V was pared by 1 base and J by 4 bases, with 3 bases of the junction left unmatched. This CDR3 is CASSELASGGYNEQFF. DNA of the CDR3: TGTGCCAGCAGTGAATTAGCTAGCGGGGGGTACAATGAGCAGTTCTTC.

The chain couples TRBV7-9 to TRBJ2-1, with no clear D. Deletions cut 4 bases from V and 0 bases from J, with 13 bases between. The germline V gene encodes CDR1 SEHNR and CDR2 FQNEAQ (reference sequence). There are 16 residues in the CDR3. The CDR3 here is CASSSLMLSSYNEQFF. The CDR3 DNA reads TGTGCCAGCAGCTCCCTAATGCTAAGCTCCTACAATGAGCAGTTCTTC.

Note on this clonotype: Germline and junction disagree at one end, which may indicate a read error. The rearrangement joins TRBV7-7 to TRBJ1-6; possible D gene TRBD1, 6 bases. This CDR3 contains 15 residues. CDR1 is SSHAT, CDR2 FNYEAQ, per germline (reference sequence). The CDR3 sequence is CASSRIQGENSPLHF. DNA of the CDR3: TGTGCTAGCAGCCGCATACAGGGTGAGAATTCACCCCTCCACTTT.

The chain couples TRBV7-2 to TRBJ2-1, with D possibly matching TRBD2 (5 bases). CDR1 and CDR2 (germline): SGHTA, FQGNSA. V was trimmed by 5 bases and J by 5 bases, leaving 13 bases between them. There are 14 residues in the CDR3. In nucleotides, the CDR3 is TGTGCCAGCAGCCGGGAACAAGGGAACAATGAGCAGTTCTTC. This sequence encodes CASSREQGNNEQFF.

The chain links TRBV6-6 to TRBJ2-1; 10 nucleotides line up with TRBD1. The CDR3 is made up of 16 amino acids. Germline V lookup: CDR1 MNHNY, CDR2 SVGAGI (reference sequence). V was pared by 5 bases and J by 3 bases, with 7 bases of the junction left unmatched. CDR3 residues: CASSDPGTGDYNEQFF. The CDR3 DNA reads as TGTGCCAGCAGTGATCCCGGGACAGGGGACTACAATGAGCAGTTCTTC.

The chain is built from TRBV20-1 and TRBJ1-6; D might be TRBD1 (6 bases). V lost 0 bases and J 6 bases, leaving 15 bases between the germline ends. The CDR3 is 16 amino acids. Per the germline V gene, CDR1 is DFQATT and CDR2 is SNEGSKA (reference sequence). This CDR3 is CSAREDRLGGNSPLHF. The CDR3 bases are TGCAGTGCTAGAGAAGACAGGCTTGGGGGTAATTCACCCCTCCACTTT.

The rearrangement joins TRBV12-3 or TRBV12-4 to TRBJ1-6, with 8 bases identical to TRBD1. This CDR3 has 14 residues. V lost 7 bases and J lost 9; bases outside the gene matches: 8. CDR3 residues: CASTKGQDSSPLHF. The CDR3 coding sequence is TGTGCCAGCACCAAGGGACAGGATAGTTCACCCCTCCACTTT.

Worth noting for this clonotype: This may be a read error: a much more frequent sequence differs by one nucleotide. V usage is TRBV28 and J usage is TRBJ2-7; D unresolved. CDR1 is MDHEN and CDR2 is SYDVKM in the germline V gene. This CDR3 has 13 amino acids. CDR3 nucleotides: TGTGTCAGCAGTTTAGCTGGGCCCGGCGAGCAGTACTTC. Its translation is CVSSLAGPGEQYF.

This chain joins TRBV6-1 and TRBJ2-3, with TRBD1 as a possible D gene (6 bases). Germline-derived CDR1 and CDR2 are MNHNS and SASEGT. The V and J ends lost 5 bases and 2 bases respectively, with 14 bases between them. The CDR3 has 15 residues. CDR3 DNA: TGTGCCAGCAGTCTTCTCGGACAGACCACAGATACGCAGTATTTT. Its protein product is CASSLLGQTTDTQYF.

The gene calls are TRBV20-1 and TRBJ2-5; 7 positions agree with TRBD1. TRBJ2-7 matches the DNA end more closely, so the J call is doubtful. The germline V gene has CDR1 DFQATT and CDR2 SNEGSKA (reference sequence). This CDR3 spans 13 amino acids. Here the CDR3 DNA reads TGCAGTGCTAGGGAAGGGGGCTCAATCGAGCAGTACTTC. Translation gives CSAREGGSIEQYF.

This clonotype came up a few times. J is TRBJ1-2 and V is TRBV12-3 or TRBV12-4; D is perhaps TRBD1 (5 bases). The CDR3 is made up of 15 amino acids. Trimming pared 0 bases from V and 4 bases from J, leaving 12 bases between. In DNA, the CDR3 is TGTGCCAGCAGTTTAGCGGAGGGGCCTTTCTATGGCTACACCTTC. It encodes CASSLAEGPFYGYTF.